Presented here are 8 T cell receptor beta chains from one specimen sequenced in a study of cytomegalovirus exposure and HLA in healthy donors. Method: immunoSEQ multiplex PCR; TCRdb's copy keeps in-frame clones and lacks some. The table records 150,000 to 200,000 clones, 85% of them present only once. Sequenced material: PBMCs. These receptors originate from a man in his late teens or twenties in good health and CMV-seropositive.

The chain carries TRBV7-3 and TRBJ2-7; no firm D call. Trimming left V 1 base short and J 2 bases short, with 12 bases between. The CDR3 totals 15 residues. Germline CDR1 and CDR2: SGHTA and FQGTGA. The CDR3, as DNA: TGTGCCAGCAGCTTAAGCCTTGGCCCAGCCTACGAGCAGTACTTC. This sequence encodes CASSLSLGPAYEQYF.

This chain's CDR3 is CASSYGGGEAQHF. For the CDR3, the DNA is TGTGCCAGCAGTTATGGCGGAGGAGAGGCCCAGCATTTT. This chain connects TRBV27 to TRBJ1-5; D is unresolved. CDR3 length equals 13 residues. From germline, CDR1 is MNHEY and CDR2 SMNVEV (reference sequence). The V gene lost 4 bases and the J gene lost 11 bases, with 15 bases spanning the gap.

V usage is TRBV7-9 and J usage is TRBJ1-2, with D unclear. V was shortened by 1 base and J by 5 bases, with 11 bases between the two germline ends. This CDR3 has 14 amino acids. Germline V gene data show CDR1 as SEHNR and CDR2 as FQNEAQ (reference sequence). DNA for the CDR3: TGTGCCAGCAGCTTAGGGGAGACTTGGTATGGCTACACCTTC. Its protein product is CASSLGETWYGYTF.

The chain links TRBV29-1 to TRBJ1-2; no firm D call. This CDR3 comprises 15 residues. Germline-derived CDR1 and CDR2 are SQVTM and ANQGSEA. V lost 0 bases to trimming and J lost 8 bases, with 19 bases between them. This CDR3 reads CSVEDSEDLAWGYTF. The CDR3 DNA reads TGCAGCGTTGAAGATTCTGAGGATCTCGCATGGGGCTACACCTTC.

The chain joins TRBV30 to TRBJ2-5; 10 positions match TRBD1. The J call is doubtful: the DNA matches TRBJ2-7 better. Germline CDR1 is GTSNPN and CDR2 is SVGIG (reference sequence). The CDR3 has 13 amino acids. DNA for the CDR3: TGTGCCTGGAGTGAGGGGACAGGGGACGAGCAGTACTTC. Protein sequence: CAWSEGTGDEQYF.

This chain uses TRBV28 with TRBJ2-5; no clear D. The V end lost 3 bases, the J end lost 4 bases, and 3 bases lay between the germline ends. Germline assignment: CDR1 MDHEN and CDR2 SYDVKM. CDR3 length: 11 residues. CDR3 bases: TGTGCCAGCAGTTTCCGAGAGACCCAGTACTTC. Its protein product is CASSFRETQYF. Full variable domain (missing parts from reference TRBV28 and TRBJ2-5): DVKVTQSSRYLVKRTGEKVFLECVQDMDHENMFWYRQDPGLGLRLIYFSYDVKMKEKGDIPEGYSVSREKKERFSLILESASTNQTSMYLCASSFRETQYFGPGTRLLVL.

This clone turned up a few times. This chain uses TRBV5-1 with TRBJ1-1, with D maybe TRBD1 (6 bases). CDR3 length: 16 residues. V was shortened by 0 bases and J by 3 bases, with 15 bases between the two germline ends. The germline V gene has CDR1 SGHRS and CDR2 YFSETQ. The CDR3 DNA sequence: TGCGCCAGCAGCTTGGCCCCGACAGGTGTGCACACTGAAGCTTTCTTT. Its translation is CASSLAPTGVHTEAFF.

V is TRBV5-1 and J is TRBJ1-2; 9 nucleotides agree with TRBD1. V shed 4 bases, J shed 1 base, and the junction held 8 bases outside the gene matches. The CDR3 spans 16 residues. Germline values: CDR1 SGHRS, CDR2 YFSETQ. The CDR3, as DNA: TGCGCCAGCAGCGTAGGACAGGGGACCTTTAACTATGGCTACACCTTC. This sequence encodes CASSVGQGTFNYGYTF.